These 18 T cell receptor beta chains were sequenced from one sample in a study of blood T cell repertoires in COVID-19. The repertoire was sequenced with immunoSEQ multiplex PCR; TCRdb's copy has only in-frame clones and lacks some. The sample lists tens of thousands of clones, roughly nine tenths occurring once. Sequenced sample: peripheral blood. The receptors come from a man aged 45 to 65 with COVID-19, enrolled during active disease.

The CDR3 sequence is CASSQVGVSGVVEQFF. CDR3 coding DNA: TGCGCCAGCAGCCAAGTAGGGGTTAGCGGGGTCGTTGAGCAGTTCTTC. The chain recombines TRBV4-1 with TRBJ2-1; 8 positions match TRBD2. V lost 1 base and J lost 9; bases outside the gene matches: 11. Per the germline V gene, CDR1 is MGHRA and CDR2 is YSYEKL. CDR3 length: 16 amino acids.

The chain links TRBV6-2 or TRBV6-3 to TRBJ1-6; TRBD1 matches 7 bases. V was clipped by 2 bases and J by 8 bases; unmatched bases: 9. Germline loops: CDR1 MNHEY, CDR2 SVGEGT. The CDR3 totals 16 residues. Here the CDR3 reads CASSYPGRGSYSPLHF. CDR3 in DNA: TGTGCCAGCAGTTACCCCGGCAGGGGGTCGTATTCACCCCTCCACTTT.

The table lists this clone with a count of one. The chain employs TRBV2 and TRBJ1-3; perhaps TRBD1 as D (6 bases). Germline V gene sequence: CDR1 SNHLY, CDR2 FYNNEI. V lost 7 bases to trimming and J lost 4 bases, with 14 bases between them. CDR3 length equals 14 residues. CDR3 in DNA: TGTGCCAGCACGAAGGAAAGGGGGGGAAACACCATATATTTT. It translates to CASTKERGGNTIYF.

This sequence joins TRBV11-2 and TRBJ1-5, with 8 bases that match TRBD1. V gave up 4 bases and J gave up 5 bases; unmatched junction bases: 7. Germline V gene data show CDR1 as SGHAT and CDR2 as FQNNGV. This CDR3 comprises 15 residues. CDR3 protein: CASSSQTGADQPQHF. The CDR3 DNA follows: TGTGCCAGCAGCTCCCAGACAGGGGCCGATCAGCCCCAGCATTTT.

The CDR3 is CASSAGLAGPETQYF. The CDR3 region has the DNA TGTGCCAGCAGTGCGGGACTAGCGGGGCCAGAGACCCAGTACTTC. The chain carries TRBV2 and TRBJ2-5, with 13 bases aligning to TRBD2. The V gene end was trimmed by 4 bases and the J gene end by 4 bases; junction bases not matched to a gene: 3. Per the germline V gene, CDR1 is SNHLY and CDR2 is FYNNEI. The CDR3 contains 15 residues.

The chain combines TRBV7-9 with TRBJ1-4, with D perhaps TRBD1 (6 bases). V dropped 2 bases and J dropped 5 bases, with 12 bases sitting between them. Germline V gene lookup returns CDR1 SEHNR and CDR2 FQNEAQ (reference sequence). The CDR3 totals 15 residues. The CDR3 protein is CASSLMDSRNEKLFF. CDR3 coding DNA: TGTGCCAGCAGCTTAATGGACAGTAGAAATGAAAAACTGTTTTTT. Based on the CDR3 plus reference TRBV7-9 and TRBJ1-4, the full variable domain is DTGVSQNPRHKITKRGQNVTFRCDPISEHNRLYWYRQTLGQGPEFLTYFQNEAQLEKSRLLSDRFSAERPKGSFSTLEIQRTEQGDSAMYLCASSLMDSRNEKLFFGSGTQLSVL.

The chain has TRBV30 and TRBJ1-2; D possibly corresponds to TRBD1 (5 bases). V dropped 7 bases and J dropped 7 bases, with 22 bases sitting between them. CDR1 is GTSNPN, CDR2 SVGIG, per germline (reference sequence). The CDR3 has 14 residues. In nucleotides, the CDR3 is TGTGCCTTTCGAGTGGGGCCCCTGAAGGGTGGCTACACCTTC. This gives the protein CAFRVGPLKGGYTF. Using reference TRBV30 and TRBJ1-2 for the parts outside the CDR3, the full variable domain is SQTIHQWPATLVQPVGSPLSLECTVEGTSNPNLYWYRQAAGRGLQLLFYSVGIGQISSEVPQNLSASRPQDRQFILSSKKLLLSDSGFYLCAFRVGPLKGGYTFGSGTRLTVV.

The CDR3 spells CASSLRGYEQYF. CDR3 in DNA: TGTGCCAGCAGTTTAAGGGGCTACGAGCAGTACTTC. The V call is TRBV28, the J call TRBJ2-7, with D tentatively TRBD1 (5 bases). Trimming stripped 2 bases from V and 3 bases from J, with 5 bases between. Looked up from germline, CDR1 is MDHEN and CDR2 is SYDVKM. The CDR3 has 12 amino acids.

This sequence joins TRBV6-5 and TRBJ1-2; tentatively, D is TRBD1 (5 bases). V lost 11 bases to trimming and J lost 0 bases, with 13 bases between them. The CDR3 is 13 residues long. Germline V gene sequence: CDR1 MNHEY, CDR2 SVGAGI. DNA of the CDR3: TGTGCCGCGGGGGGAATACCTAACTATGGCTACACCTTC. It codes for CAAGGIPNYGYTF.

J is TRBJ2-1 and V is TRBV9; 10 bases are a match to TRBD2. The CDR3 is 14 amino acids. Germline V lookup: CDR1 SGDLS, CDR2 YYNGEE. The junction had 2 bases not matched to a gene; V was cut back by 3 bases and J by 5 bases. The CDR3 reads CASSASGGNNEQFF. CDR3 nucleotides: TGTGCCAGCAGCGCTAGCGGGGGTAACAATGAGCAGTTCTTC.

This chain joins TRBV7-9 and TRBJ2-1; the match to TRBD2 covers 10 bases. The CDR3 length is 14 residues. Germline V gene lookup returns CDR1 SEHNR and CDR2 FQNEAQ (reference sequence). Trimming removed 5 bases from V and 10 bases from J; junction bases left unmatched: 8. The CDR3 region has the DNA TGTGCCAGCAGCCCTCAGGGACTAGCGTGGGAGCAGTTCTTC. It codes for CASSPQGLAWEQFF.

The V call is TRBV5-1, the J call TRBJ1-2; 8 bases match TRBD1. The CDR3 length is 16 residues. V lost 4 bases, J lost 1 base, and 9 bases stayed unmatched. Germline-derived CDR1 and CDR2 are SGHRS and YFSETQ. CDR3 sequence reads: CASSTNPGQDNYGYTF. CDR3 nucleotide sequence: TGCGCCAGCAGCACTAACCCGGGACAGGATAACTATGGCTACACCTTC.

The gene calls are TRBV27 and TRBJ2-5, with 9 nucleotides matching TRBD2. J was trimmed by 4 bases and V by 5 bases; bases with no gene match: 8. The CDR3 length is 15 residues. CDR1 MNHEY and CDR2 SMNVEV come from the germline V gene (reference sequence). CDR3 coding DNA: TGTGCCAGCAGTCAAATGGGACTAGCCGGAGAGACCCAGTACTTC. Residues: CASSQMGLAGETQYF.

The rearrangement uses TRBV27 and TRBJ2-1; 11 bases agree with TRBD2. Germline CDR1 and CDR2: MNHEY and SMNVEV (reference sequence). This CDR3 has 17 amino acids. V lost 5 bases to trimming and J lost 2 bases; unmatched junction nucleotides: 8. The DNA of the CDR3 is TGTGCCAGCAGTCCCTCGACTAGCGGGACTACCTACAATGAGCAGTTCTTC. As protein: CASSPSTSGTTYNEQFF.

The V call is TRBV5-1, the J call TRBJ1-1; possible D gene TRBD1, 6 bases. V lost 0 bases and J lost 9, with 9 bases in between. The CDR3 is made up of 12 amino acids. Germline CDR1 SGHRS, CDR2 YFSETQ. This CDR3 is CASSLEDSKAFF. For the CDR3, the DNA is TGCGCCAGCAGCTTGGAGGACAGTAAAGCTTTCTTT.

V is TRBV7-6 and J is TRBJ1-6, with 8 bases fitting TRBD1. Per germline, CDR1 SGHVS and CDR2 FNYEAQ. This CDR3 is 15 amino acids long. J lost 7 bases, V lost 4 bases, and 6 bases had no gene match. The DNA of the CDR3 is TGTGCCAGCAGCTACCGGACAGGGACCAATTCACCCCTCCACTTT. This codes for CASSYRTGTNSPLHF.

This sequence joins TRBV5-1 and TRBJ1-1, with 9 nucleotides matching TRBD1. The ends lost 2 bases at V and 7 bases at J; junction bases unmatched: 3. This CDR3 comprises 13 residues. Per germline, CDR1 SGHRS and CDR2 YFSETQ. As DNA, the CDR3 is TGCGCCAGCAGCTTCCCGGACAGGGGTGAAGCTTTCTTT. Its protein product is CASSFPDRGEAFF.

The chain links TRBV3-1 (or the pseudogene TRBV3-2) to TRBJ2-2; the match to TRBD1 covers 7 bases. The germline gives CDR1 LGHDT, CDR2 YNNKEL (reference sequence). This CDR3 region has 14 residues. Losses at the gene ends were 4 bases for V and 7 bases for J; bases not matched to a gene: 6. The CDR3 DNA follows: TGTGCCAGCAGCCCGACAGGGTGGGGCGGGGAGCTGTTTTTT. Translating it yields CASSPTGWGGELFF.